The clone carrying this TCR beta chain was seen a few times. Antigen specificity is unknown. TCRdb re-called the 5' RACE reads with MiXCR, one entry per CDR3 protein. The data show about 570,000 distinct CDR3 sequences, approximately 10% seen once. In germline, CDR1 is PRHDT, CDR2 FYEKMQ (reference sequence). CDR3 length: 16 amino acids. Germline trimming cut 2 bases from V and 3 bases from J; bases unmatched to any gene: 8. The data were taken from a study of identical twins. Broader study findings: Reduced insertions were recorded for abundant cord blood beta clonotypes, with no such pattern in memory repertoires. Among out-of-frame alpha sequences shared by twins, low generation probability occurred in excess.

The same specimen was also included in a second study, on yellow fever vaccine responses in identical twins.

This sequence originates from a woman between 18 and 29 years old in good health. The chain is built from TRBV13 and TRBJ2-3; 7 bases fit TRBD2. Sequencing was carried out using PBMCs. For the CDR3, the DNA is TGTGCCAGCAGCTTACCTCAGGCGGGAGAAACAGATACGCAGTATTTT. Encoded protein: CASSLPQAGETDTQYF.